Listed here are 12 T cell receptor beta chains from one sample, sequenced in a study of T cells in Graves' hyperthyroidism and ophthalmopathy. TCR beta CDR3 sequences were amplified from RNA transcripts. The HTBI primer set drove a first-round RT-PCR of the TCR CDR3. TCRdb redid the calling of the multiplex PCR reads with MiXCR, one entry per CDR3 protein. The sample lists 600,000 or so distinct CDR3 sequences, 16% occurring once. Sequenced input: blood. The source is a woman younger than 45 with Graves' hyperthyroidism.

The chain has TRBV11-2 and TRBJ2-3; D unclear. The CDR3 has 13 amino acids. The V end lost 1 base, the J end lost 4 bases, and 6 bases lay between the germline ends. The germline gives CDR1 SGHAT, CDR2 FQNNGV. CDR3 nucleotide sequence: TGTGCCAGCAGCTTAGCCAGCCCAGATACGCAGTATTTT. Translating it yields CASSLASPDTQYF.

The rearrangement joins TRBV28 to TRBJ2-4; D is unresolved. With 3 bases removed from V and 3 bases from J, the gap between germline ends came to 18 bases. Germline CDR1 and CDR2: MDHEN and SYDVKM. The CDR3 covers 17 residues. CDR3 DNA sequence: TGTGCCAGCAGTTTTGGTTTTGTTGCGGCAGGCAAAAACATTCAGTACTTC. It is translated as CASSFGFVAAGKNIQYF.

This clonotype was detected a few times. A clone one base away is much larger, so this may be a read error. J is TRBJ2-2 and V is TRBV30; D possibly corresponds to TRBD2 (5 bases). The CDR3 totals 11 residues. Germline V gene sequence: CDR1 GTSNPN, CDR2 SVGIG (reference sequence). CDR3 residues: CASYSSGELVF. The CDR3 DNA reads as TGTGCCTCCTACTCGTCCGGGGAGCTGGTTTTT.

This clonotype was detected many times. This chain uses TRBV3-1 with TRBJ2-3, with D uncertain. In germline, CDR1 is LGHDT, CDR2 YNNKEL (reference sequence). V lost 0 bases and J lost 2, with 15 bases in between. The CDR3 runs to 17 residues. The CDR3, as DNA: TGTGCCAGCAGCCAAGATACTGACTCGGTGTACACAGATACGCAGTATTTT. This encodes CASSQDTDSVYTDTQYF.

CDR3 amino acids: CASSPRTWDSRSYNEQFF. CDR3 coding DNA: TGTGCCAGCAGCCCTAGAACTTGGGACTCCCGCTCCTACAATGAGCAGTTCTTC. The V gene is TRBV7-9, the J gene TRBJ2-1; tentatively, D is TRBD2 (6 bases). V lost 5 bases and J lost 0, with 20 bases in between. This CDR3 is 18 amino acids long. Looked up from germline, CDR1 is SEHNR and CDR2 is FQNEAQ (reference sequence).

A few counts support this clonotype. This chain connects TRBV11-2 to TRBJ2-4; D tentatively fits TRBD1 or TRBD2 (5 bases each). The V end lost 1 base, the J end lost 1 base, and 20 bases lay between the germline ends. CDR3 length equals 19 residues. Germline V gives CDR1 SGHAT, CDR2 FQNNGV. CDR3 amino acids: CASSLGGSLLPGAKNIQYF. CDR3 nucleotides: TGTGCCAGCAGCTTAGGGGGGTCTCTCCTCCCGGGGGCCAAAAACATTCAGTACTTC. Together with reference TRBV11-2 and TRBJ2-4, the CDR3 gives the full variable domain: EAGVAQSPRYKIIEKRQSVAFWCNPISGHATLYWYQQILGQGPKLLIQFQNNGVVDDSQLPKDRFSAERLKGVDSTLKIQPAKLEDSAVYLCASSLGGSLLPGAKNIQYFGAGTRLSVL.

This clonotype turned up a few times. The chain is built from TRBV27 and TRBJ1-2, with D uncertain. Trimming stripped 3 bases from V and 2 bases from J, with 7 bases between. Germline V gives CDR1 MNHEY, CDR2 SMNVEV (reference sequence). The CDR3 consists of 13 residues. The CDR3 DNA is TGTGCCAGCAGTTTTGCCCCGAACTATGGCTACACCTTC. Translation: CASSFAPNYGYTF.

The chain recombines TRBV7-9 with TRBJ2-7; TRBD1 matches 8 bases. The CDR3 is 17 amino acids. V lost 2 bases and J lost 6; bases outside the gene matches: 15. Germline CDR1 SEHNR, CDR2 FQNEAQ (reference sequence). CDR3 loop: CASSLRQSGQGNSEQYF. CDR3 nucleotide sequence: TGTGCCAGCAGCTTACGCCAGAGCGGACAGGGTAATTCCGAGCAGTACTTC.

This chain uses TRBV7-9 with TRBJ2-7; TRBD2 might be the D (6 bases). The CDR3 sequence is 16 residues long. V lost 3 bases to trimming and J lost 2 bases, with 17 bases between them. Germline loops: CDR1 SEHNR, CDR2 FQNEAQ (reference sequence). The CDR3 loop reads CASSFASSVTTYEQYF. Here the CDR3 DNA reads TGTGCCAGCAGCTTTGCCTCTAGCGTCACTACCTACGAGCAGTACTTC.

This clonotype was recorded many times. This chain links TRBV6-1 with TRBJ2-5; D is perhaps TRBD1 (6 bases). The CDR3 contains 13 residues. V lost 5 bases and J lost 4, with 11 bases in between. In germline, CDR1 is MNHNS, CDR2 SASEGT. For the CDR3, the DNA is TGTGCCAGCAGTTTGGTACAGGGAGAGACCCAGTACTTC. Protein product: CASSLVQGETQYF.

There are many counts of this clonotype. This chain joins TRBV20-1 and TRBJ2-5; the D is unclear. V was cut by 4 bases and J by 2 bases, with 8 bases left in between. The CDR3 length is 12 residues. Germline values: CDR1 DFQATT, CDR2 SNEGSKA (reference sequence). CDR3 loop: CSAITSQETQYF. The CDR3 DNA reads TGCAGTGCTATAACTTCTCAAGAGACCCAGTACTTC.

This clonotype was detected ten times or more. The chain is built from TRBV11-2 and TRBJ2-1; no firm D call. In germline, CDR1 is SGHAT, CDR2 FQNNGV. Deletions cut 2 bases from V and 13 bases from J, with 18 bases between. This CDR3 contains 14 residues. CDR3 residues: CASSLNHATNPQFF. CDR3 DNA: TGTGCCAGCAGCTTAAATCACGCGACGAATCCACAGTTCTTC.